These 10 T cell receptor beta chains share one sample of origin, sequenced in a study of T cells in Graves' hyperthyroidism and ophthalmopathy (dated by TCRdb to about 2019). The library was produced with multiplex PCR. Sequencing was carried out with an Illumina HiSeq 2000. TCR beta CDR3 regions were amplified from RNA transcripts. The TCR CDR3 was subjected to a first round of RT-PCR using the HTBI primer set and the Qiagen OneStep RT-PCR kit. Starting from the raw public reads, TCRdb applied fastp trimming at Q25, assembled clones with MiXCR and retained in-frame beta chains. Each CDR3 protein appears once, grouped with its most common genes and DNA. This sample lists about 200,000 distinct CDR3 sequences; roughly 18% were detected once. The top ten constitute over 35% of the sample. The source material was blood. All receptors derive from a man between 35 and 55 years old with Graves' hyperthyroidism.

This clonotype was seen many times. This chain uses TRBV7-2 with TRBJ2-7; D unclear. V was shortened by 5 bases and J by 2 bases, with 4 bases between the two germline ends. Germline V CDR1 and CDR2: SGHTA, FQGNSA. The CDR3 covers 11 residues. This CDR3 is CASSRAYEQYF. The CDR3 nucleotides read TGTGCCAGCAGCCGAGCCTACGAGCAGTACTTC.

This clonotype was counted ten times or more. This chain links TRBV5-1 with TRBJ2-2; 9 bases line up with TRBD1. V dropped 0 bases and J dropped 2; count of bases not matched to a gene: 2. The CDR3 totals 16 residues. The germline V gene encodes CDR1 SGHRS and CDR2 YFSETQ. In nucleotides, the CDR3 is TGCGCCAGCAGCTTGGAACAGGGGGCAAACACCGGGGAGCTGTTTTTT. Translation: CASSLEQGANTGELFF.

This chain joins TRBV11-3 and TRBJ2-1; TRBD1 matches 10 bases. Germline CDR1 SGHNT, CDR2 YENEEA. V dropped 5 bases and J dropped 7; count of bases not matched to a gene: 5. The CDR3 loop spans 14 amino acids. CDR3 nucleotides: TGTGCCAGCAGCCGTCGGACAGGGGGGAATGAGCAGTTCTTC. Protein: CASSRRTGGNEQFF.

The genes are TRBV29-1 and TRBJ2-1, with 7 bases lining up with TRBD1. The CDR3 covers 14 residues. Germline loops: CDR1 SQVTM, CDR2 ANQGSEA. Unmatched junction bases numbered 6, after V lost 3 bases and J lost 4 bases. This chain's CDR3 is CSVERQGGYNEQFF. As DNA, the CDR3 is TGCAGCGTTGAGAGACAGGGTGGGTACAATGAGCAGTTCTTC.

This clonotype was counted many times. V is TRBV7-3 and J is TRBJ1-2; D is possibly TRBD1 (5 bases). CDR3 length: 14 amino acids. Trimming removed 5 bases at V and 5 bases at J, with 15 bases between. CDR1 SGHTA and CDR2 FQGTGA come from the germline V gene. The CDR3 reads CASSPGGFRYGYTF. The CDR3, as DNA: TGTGCCAGCAGCCCGGGGGGGTTTCGGTATGGCTACACCTTC.

This clonotype was picked up many times. The chain combines TRBV5-8 with TRBJ1-1, with TRBD1 matching over 8 bases. There are 15 residues in the CDR3. Germline V CDR1 and CDR2: SGHTS, YDEGEE. V dropped 4 bases and J dropped 1; count of bases not matched to a gene: 6. The CDR3 nucleotides read TGTGCCAGCAGCCCTCCGACAGGGGCGAACACTGAAGCTTTCTTT. Encoded protein: CASSPPTGANTEAFF.

This clonotype was seen at least ten times. The V gene is TRBV7-2, the J gene TRBJ1-2, with D perhaps TRBD1 (5 bases). This CDR3 spans 15 amino acids. Germline V CDR1 and CDR2: SGHTA, FQGNSA. The ends were cut back, 1 base at V and 4 bases at J, with 13 bases in the middle. The CDR3 sequence is CASSLGQNRAYGYTF. The CDR3 region has the DNA TGTGCCAGCAGCTTAGGACAGAACCGTGCCTATGGCTACACCTTC.

The sample holds many counts of this clonotype. This chain joins TRBV6-1 and TRBJ2-7; 7 bases match TRBD1. CDR1 MNHNS and CDR2 SASEGT come from the germline V gene. This CDR3 has 13 amino acids. Trimming took 5 bases from V and 5 from J; bases not matched to a gene: 6. The CDR3 reads CASSSRDSHEQYF. CDR3 in DNA: TGTGCCAGCAGTTCCAGGGACAGCCACGAGCAGTACTTC.

This clonotype appeared many times. V and J are TRBV29-1 and TRBJ2-1; TRBD2 might be the D (5 bases). V gave up 3 bases and J gave up 7 bases, with 19 bases separating them. Germline CDR1 is SQVTM and CDR2 is ANQGSEA. There are 15 residues in the CDR3. The CDR3, as DNA: TGCAGCGTTGACGGGCCGCAGTTACGGACTAATGAGCAGTTCTTC. It translates to CSVDGPQLRTNEQFF.

This clonotype was counted once. The V gene is TRBV7-2, the J gene TRBJ2-2; TRBD2 matches at 16 bases. This CDR3 is built from 17 residues. Germline CDR1 is SGHTA and CDR2 is FQGNSA. The J segment lost 8 bases and the V segment lost 5 bases, leaving 8 bases of the junction unmatched. The CDR3 coding sequence is TGTGCCAGCAGCGTAGGAGGGACTAGCGGGGGGGCAGGGGAGCTGTTTTTT. Translating it yields CASSVGGTSGGAGELFF.